The 16 T cell receptor beta chains given below trace back to one sample, sequenced in a study of identical twins. Using its own MiXCR run on the 5' RACE reads, TCRdb lists one record per CDR3 protein. This sample yields about 690,000 distinct CDR3 sequences, of which 5.5% to 6.5% are seen a single time; 1.5% to 2% belongs to the top ten. The sample was naive T cells sorted from blood. These receptors originate from a man aged 18 to 30 in good health.

V gene TRBV7-2 combines with J gene TRBJ2-7; the D gene is possibly TRBD2 (5 bases). CDR1 and CDR2 (germline): SGHTA, FQGNSA. The CDR3 is made up of 14 amino acids. The ends were cut back, 7 bases at V and 0 bases at J, with 13 bases in the middle. The CDR3 here is CASTLTGSSYEQYF. The CDR3 DNA follows: TGTGCCAGCACCCTCACGGGGAGCTCCTACGAGCAGTACTTC.

The J gene is TRBJ2-5, the V gene TRBV18; 7 nucleotides align to TRBD1. The CDR3 extends over 16 amino acids. J lost 2 bases, V lost 5 bases, and 11 bases had no gene match. Per germline, CDR1 KGHSH and CDR2 LQKENI. The CDR3 sequence: CASSVLSPGQQETQYF. The CDR3 DNA reads as TGTGCCAGCTCAGTACTAAGCCCGGGACAGCAAGAGACCCAGTACTTC.

A few counts support this clonotype. This chain links TRBV24-1 with TRBJ2-4; D remains ambiguous. From germline, CDR1 is KGHDR and CDR2 SFDVKD. The germline V and J ends were trimmed by 1 base and 3 bases, with 9 bases remaining between them. There are 15 residues in the CDR3. CDR3 bases: TGTGCCACCAGTGATTTTAAGATTCTCAAAAACATTCAGTACTTC. Protein sequence: CATSDFKILKNIQYF.

Only a few counts were recorded for this clonotype. The chain is built from TRBV11-2 and TRBJ2-3; possible D gene TRBD1, 5 bases. The V end was cut by 11 bases, the J end by 1 base, with 10 bases between. The length of the CDR3 is 12 residues. In germline, CDR1 is SGHAT, CDR2 FQNNGV. As DNA, the CDR3 is TGTGCCGGCCAGGGTCGCACAGATACGCAGTATTTT. Protein: CAGQGRTDTQYF.

This clonotype was seen at least ten times. The chain employs TRBV11-2 and TRBJ2-3, with D tentatively TRBD1 or TRBD2 (6 bases each). Trimming removed 5 bases at V and 3 bases at J, with 27 bases between. The CDR3 is made up of 19 amino acids. Germline values: CDR1 SGHAT, CDR2 FQNNGV. The CDR3 here is CASSLGGGMTALGTDTQYF. The DNA for the CDR3 is TGTGCCAGCAGCCTCGGGGGCGGGATGACTGCTTTGGGGACAGATACGCAGTATTTT.

This clonotype was counted ten times or more. The V gene is TRBV7-9, the J gene TRBJ2-7; D gene uncertain. In germline, CDR1 is SEHNR, CDR2 FQNEAQ (reference sequence). The CDR3 runs 12 residues. Trimming pared 3 bases from V and 0 bases from J, leaving 3 bases between. The chain's CDR3 is CASSFPSYEQYF. The CDR3 DNA sequence: TGTGCCAGCAGCTTCCCCTCCTACGAGCAGTACTTC.

The chain combines TRBV9 with TRBJ2-5, with TRBD2 as a possible D gene (5 bases). The ends were cut back, 0 bases at V and 1 base at J, with 10 bases in the middle. The germline CDR1 and CDR2 sequences are SGDLS and YYNGEE. This CDR3 spans 15 amino acids. The CDR3 here is CASSVAGWSQETQYF. The CDR3 DNA sequence: TGTGCCAGCAGCGTAGCGGGGTGGAGCCAAGAGACCCAGTACTTC.

This clonotype was detected ten times or more. The chain employs TRBV10-3 and TRBJ2-2; D may be TRBD1 (5 bases). The CDR3 spans 14 residues. Germline lookup yields CDR1 ENHRY and CDR2 SYGVKD. V lost 8 bases and J lost 4, with 14 bases in between. The CDR3 DNA reads TGTGCCATCCTGGACCAGGGTATCACCGGGGAGCTGTTTTTT. It codes for CAILDQGITGELFF.

The sample holds a few counts of this clonotype. The chain joins TRBV7-8 to TRBJ2-1; D gene uncertain. Deletions cut 5 bases from V and 5 bases from J, with 10 bases between. The CDR3 runs to 13 residues. Per germline, CDR1 SGHVS and CDR2 FQNEAQ. The chain's CDR3 is CASSPIRDNEQFF. CDR3 nucleotide sequence: TGTGCCAGCAGCCCAATCCGGGACAATGAGCAGTTCTTC.

The chain combines TRBV7-6 with TRBJ2-3; D remains ambiguous. V was trimmed by 1 base and J by 0 bases, leaving 8 bases between them. This CDR3 has 15 amino acids. The V gene's germline CDR1 is SGHVS and CDR2 FNYEAQ. The CDR3 sequence: CASSLVPESTDTQYF. CDR3 sequence (DNA): TGTGCCAGCAGCTTAGTACCAGAAAGCACAGATACGCAGTATTTT.

This clonotype has more than one count but fewer than ten. This chain uses TRBV18 with TRBJ2-4; a possible D gene is TRBD1 (6 bases). The CDR3 length is 16 residues. Germline V gives CDR1 KGHSH, CDR2 LQKENI. V lost 5 bases, J lost 1 base, and 15 bases lay in between. The CDR3 spells CASSALGAGAKNIQYF. The CDR3 region has the DNA TGTGCCAGCTCAGCGTTGGGGGCAGGGGCCAAAAACATTCAGTACTTC.

This clonotype has at least ten counts. The chain carries TRBV3-1 and TRBJ1-1, with 7 nucleotides matching TRBD1. V shed 0 bases and J 1 base; nucleotides not matched to a gene: 2. Germline-derived CDR1 and CDR2 are LGHDT and YNNKEL (reference sequence). The CDR3 has 15 residues. CDR3 DNA sequence: TGTGCCAGCAGCCAAGAGGGACAGCCGAACACTGAAGCTTTCTTT. Translated, it gives CASSQEGQPNTEAFF.

The chain uses TRBV7-6 and TRBJ2-1; 11 positions match TRBD2. This CDR3 region has 15 residues. V lost 1 base and J lost 9; bases outside the gene matches: 5. The germline CDR1 and CDR2 sequences are SGHVS and FNYEAQ. The CDR3 spells CASSLGLAGFSEQFF. The CDR3, as DNA: TGTGCCAGCAGCTTAGGACTAGCGGGATTCAGTGAGCAGTTCTTC.

The table lists this clonotype with many counts. The chain employs TRBV5-1 and TRBJ2-2; D gene unclear. Germline V gene sequence: CDR1 SGHRS, CDR2 YFSETQ. This CDR3 is 11 amino acids long. V was pared by 1 base and J by 8 bases, with 3 bases between. CDR3 nucleotides: TGCGCCAGCAGCTTGTATGGGGAGCTGTTTTTT. Amino acid sequence: CASSLYGELFF.

The table lists this clonotype with a few counts. The rearrangement links TRBV20-1 to TRBJ2-3; 16 nucleotides match TRBD2. The CDR3 consists of 19 residues. In germline, CDR1 is DFQATT, CDR2 SNEGSKA (reference sequence). V lost 1 base, J lost 4 bases, and 11 bases stayed unmatched. CDR3 in DNA: TGCAGTGCTAGAGTCGGGACTAGCGGGAGGGCCTTTTTGGCAGATACGCAGTATTTT. The encoded protein is CSARVGTSGRAFLADTQYF.

The rearrangement uses TRBV29-1 and TRBJ2-1; tentatively, D is TRBD1 or TRBD2 (6 bases each). The V end lost 8 bases, the J end lost 9 bases, and 14 bases lay between the germline ends. The CDR3 runs 11 residues. Per the germline V gene, CDR1 is SQVTM and CDR2 is ANQGSEA. The CDR3 region is CSLWGAGEQFF. The CDR3, as DNA: TGCAGCTTGTGGGGGGCCGGTGAGCAGTTCTTC.